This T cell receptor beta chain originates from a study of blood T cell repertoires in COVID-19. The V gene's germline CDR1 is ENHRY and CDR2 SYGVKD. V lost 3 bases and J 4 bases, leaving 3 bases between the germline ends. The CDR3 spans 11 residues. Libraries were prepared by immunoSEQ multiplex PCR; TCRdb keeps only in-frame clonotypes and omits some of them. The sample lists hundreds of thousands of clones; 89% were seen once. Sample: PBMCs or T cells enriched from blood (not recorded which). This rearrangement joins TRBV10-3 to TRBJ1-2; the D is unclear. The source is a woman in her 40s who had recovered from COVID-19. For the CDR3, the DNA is TGTGCCATCAGTGACAGCTATGGCTACACCTTC. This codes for CAISDSYGYTF.